What follows are 20 T cell receptor beta chains derived from one specimen sequenced in a study of T cells in Graves' hyperthyroidism and ophthalmopathy. The TCR beta CDR3 regions underwent amplification using RNA transcripts as the source. TCR CDR3 regions were first amplified by RT-PCR with HTBI primers. From the multiplex PCR reads, TCRdb called clonotypes with MiXCR, one entry per CDR3 protein. In the table there are approximately 330,000 distinct CDR3 sequences, around 13% of which are singletons. Sequenced sample: blood. The origin of the receptors is a woman aged 40-49 years with Graves' ophthalmopathy.

This clonotype was seen ten or more times. V usage is TRBV19 and J usage is TRBJ1-2; D ambiguous. The germline V gene encodes CDR1 LNHDA and CDR2 SQIVND (reference sequence). V was clipped by 3 bases and J by 8 bases, with 16 bases between them. The CDR3 runs to 14 residues. The CDR3 protein is CASSMELRLYGYTF. Written as DNA, the CDR3 is TGTGCCAGTAGTATGGAATTGAGGCTATACGGCTACACCTTC.

In its sample, this clonotype was seen many times. The chain carries TRBV19 and TRBJ1-1, with 7 positions matching TRBD1. The CDR3 sequence is 16 residues long. Losses at the gene ends were 8 bases for V and 0 bases for J; bases not matched to a gene: 12. Germline-derived CDR1 and CDR2 are LNHDA and SQIVND (reference sequence). In nucleotides, the CDR3 is TGTGCCAGTGCGACGACAGGGCTTAGCTTGAACACTGAAGCTTTCTTT. It is translated as CASATTGLSLNTEAFF.

The chain uses TRBV20-1 and TRBJ2-1; D ambiguous. Per the germline V gene, CDR1 is DFQATT and CDR2 is SNEGSKA (reference sequence). V was cut by 0 bases and J by 8 bases, with 8 bases left in between. The CDR3 loop spans 12 amino acids. CDR3 sequence reads: CSARDNLDEQFF. In nucleotides, the CDR3 is TGCAGTGCTAGAGATAATCTTGATGAGCAGTTCTTC.

This clonotype was detected ten times or more. The chain carries TRBV27 and TRBJ2-1; 7 nucleotides line up with TRBD2. Germline V lookup: CDR1 MNHEY, CDR2 SMNVEV (reference sequence). V lost 4 bases and J lost 8; bases outside the gene matches: 5. This CDR3 has 13 amino acids. The CDR3 nucleotides read TGTGCCAGCAGTTCTCGACTAGCCTATGAGCAGTTCTTC. This translates into CASSSRLAYEQFF.

This clonotype was observed many times. The CDR3 DNA follows: TGCAGTGTTTTAAACCCAGGGTCAGCTAGGTACAATGAGCAGTTCTTC. Translated: CSVLNPGSARYNEQFF. This sequence joins TRBV20-1 and TRBJ2-1, with D perhaps TRBD1 (5 bases). There are 16 residues in the CDR3. In germline, CDR1 is DFQATT, CDR2 SNEGSKA (reference sequence). V dropped 7 bases and J dropped 4 bases, with 23 bases sitting between them.

A note on this clonotype: A clone one base away is much larger, so this may be a read error. The V and J genes are TRBV20-1 and TRBJ1-5, with TRBD1 matching over 8 bases. The germline gives CDR1 DFQATT, CDR2 SNEGSKA (reference sequence). The CDR3 is 16 residues long. V lost 3 bases and J lost 3; bases outside the gene matches: 10. The CDR3 DNA sequence: TGCAGTGCTAGCCTGGACAGGGATTTAGCCAATCAGCCCCAGCATTTT. Encoded protein: CSASLDRDLANQPQHF.

This chain links TRBV3-1 with TRBJ1-1; D is unclear. The germline CDR1 and CDR2 sequences are LGHDT and YNNKEL (reference sequence). The CDR3 has 13 residues. Between the trimmed V and J ends, which lost 4 bases and 1 base, there was a span of 7 bases. The CDR3 coding sequence is TGTGCCAGCAGCCCCAGGCCGAACACTGAAGCTTTCTTT. Its protein is CASSPRPNTEAFF.

This clonotype was counted ten times or more. CDR3 nucleotides: TGCAGTGCTAGTAAGGGGGAGGGCCGGTCGGGTGAGCAGTTCTTC. Protein sequence: CSASKGEGRSGEQFF. The genes are TRBV20-1 and TRBJ2-1; maybe TRBD2 (7 bases). V dropped 3 bases and J dropped 9 bases, with 21 bases sitting between them. Germline V gene sequence: CDR1 DFQATT, CDR2 SNEGSKA (reference sequence). This CDR3 is 15 amino acids long.

This clonotype was seen many times. The rearrangement uses TRBV11-3 and TRBJ2-3; possibly TRBD1 or TRBD2 for D (6 bases each). Trimming cost V 0 bases and J 6 bases, with 16 bases left between them. Looked up from germline, CDR1 is SGHNT and CDR2 is YENEEA. The CDR3 loop spans 16 amino acids. The CDR3 is CASSLELRGAPDTQYF. In nucleotides, the CDR3 is TGTGCCAGCAGCTTAGAGTTAAGGGGGGCGCCCGATACGCAGTATTTT.

This clonotype has ten or more counts. CDR3 sequence reads: CAWSEGTGRQPQHF. For the CDR3, the DNA is TGTGCCTGGAGTGAGGGGACAGGGAGGCAGCCCCAGCATTTT. This rearrangement joins TRBV30 to TRBJ1-5; 9 bases are shared with TRBD1. With 1 base clipped from V and 7 bases from J, the junction kept 5 bases outside the gene matches. The CDR3 is 14 amino acids. The germline gives CDR1 GTSNPN, CDR2 SVGIG (reference sequence).

The table lists this clonotype with many counts. The rearrangement joins TRBV2 to TRBJ2-6, with no clear D. Germline CDR1 SNHLY, CDR2 FYNNEI. Trimming shortened V by 2 bases and J by 1 base, and 3 bases separated the two germline ends. The CDR3 loop spans 14 amino acids. This chain's CDR3 is CASSEQSGANVLTF. The CDR3 DNA reads TGTGCCAGCAGTGAACAGTCTGGGGCCAACGTCCTGACTTTC. The full variable domain, completed using reference TRBV2 and TRBJ2-6, is EPEVTQTPSHQVTQMGQEVILRCVPISNHLYFYWYRQILGQKVEFLVSFYNNEISEKSEIFDDQFSVERPDGSNFTLKIRSTKLEDSAMYFCASSEQSGANVLTFGAGSRLTVL.

Only a few counts were recorded for this clonotype. The gene calls are TRBV7-9 and TRBJ2-2; D is tentatively TRBD1 or TRBD2 (5 bases each). The CDR3 contains 16 residues. Germline CDR1 and CDR2: SEHNR and FQNEAQ (reference sequence). Trimming shortened V by 2 bases and J by 7 bases, and 17 bases separated the two germline ends. CDR3 DNA sequence: TGTGCCAGCAGCTTATACGGGGACCCGACCGACGGGGAGCTGTTTTTT. It is translated as CASSLYGDPTDGELFF.

This clonotype was observed many times. This chain links TRBV7-9 with TRBJ2-1, with 10 nucleotides matching TRBD2. Germline assignment: CDR1 SEHNR and CDR2 FQNEAQ (reference sequence). The CDR3 runs to 15 residues. The junction had 9 bases not matched to a gene; V was cut back by 5 bases and J by 8 bases. The CDR3 DNA is TGTGCCAGCAGCGATCCTAGCGGGAGTCTGCATGAGCAGTTCTTC. This translates into CASSDPSGSLHEQFF.

The CDR3 is CASKGQGEQFF. The CDR3 bases are TGTGCCAGCAAGGGACAGGGAGAGCAGTTCTTC. The chain uses TRBV6-1 and TRBJ2-1; 9 nucleotides align to TRBD1. Germline V gene lookup returns CDR1 MNHNS and CDR2 SASEGT. The V gene end was trimmed by 7 bases and the J gene end by 10 bases; junction bases not matched to a gene: 2. The CDR3 has 11 amino acids.

This clonotype was observed a handful of times. V is TRBV14 and J is TRBJ2-1, with TRBD1 matching 7 bases. Trimming took 0 bases from V and 3 from J; bases not matched to a gene: 5. CDR1 and CDR2 from the germline V gene are SGHDN and FVKESK. CDR3 size: 16 residues. CDR3 protein: CASSQDGGQVYNEQFF. In DNA form, the CDR3 reads TGTGCCAGCAGCCAAGACGGAGGACAGGTCTACAATGAGCAGTTCTTC.

This rearrangement joins TRBV2 to TRBJ2-1, with 8 bases identical to TRBD2. The CDR3 has 16 residues. In germline, CDR1 is SNHLY, CDR2 FYNNEI. The trim removed 4 bases at V and 3 bases at J, leaving 8 bases unmatched. The CDR3 nucleotides are TGTGCCAGCAGTGCACCGGGACTAGGTGACTACAATGAGCAGTTCTTC. Protein: CASSAPGLGDYNEQFF.

The sample holds many counts of this clonotype. The J gene is TRBJ2-3, the V gene TRBV28, with no clear D. Trimming left V 3 bases short and J 0 bases short, with 13 bases between. This CDR3 region has 16 residues. CDR1 is MDHEN, CDR2 SYDVKM, per germline. The CDR3 DNA follows: TGTGCCAGCAGTTTCCTCTCCTTTGACAGCACAGATACGCAGTATTTT. Translating it yields CASSFLSFDSTDTQYF.

This sequence joins TRBV20-1 and TRBJ2-4, with D possibly matching TRBD2 (5 bases). The CDR3 has 13 amino acids. Trimming left V 3 bases short and J 2 bases short, with 8 bases between. The germline V gene has CDR1 DFQATT and CDR2 SNEGSKA (reference sequence). CDR3: CSASASSKNIQYF. CDR3 coding DNA: TGCAGTGCTAGCGCTAGCTCCAAAAACATTCAGTACTTC.

This clonotype appeared many times. The chain is built from TRBV19 and TRBJ2-7, with 8 bases lining up with TRBD1. Germline CDR1 reads LNHDA; CDR2 reads SQIVND (reference sequence). The V segment lost 7 bases and the J segment 6 bases; nucleotides outside the gene matches: 8. This CDR3 has 13 amino acids. In DNA form, the CDR3 reads TGTGCCAGTAAGGGGACAGGACGTGGCGAGCAGTACTTC. This translates into CASKGTGRGEQYF.

The sample holds many counts of this clonotype. The CDR3 sequence is CASSRGAETQYF. Written as DNA, the CDR3 is TGTGCCAGTAGTAGGGGAGCGGAGACCCAGTACTTC. The rearrangement joins TRBV19 to TRBJ2-5; D might be TRBD2 (5 bases). Trimming cost V 4 bases and J 5 bases, with 8 bases left between them. The CDR3 sequence is 12 residues long. The germline V gene has CDR1 LNHDA and CDR2 SQIVND (reference sequence).